Presented here are 27 T cell receptor beta chains from one specimen sequenced in a study of blood T cell repertoires in COVID-19. Sequencing used immunoSEQ multiplex PCR; TCRdb keeps in-frame clones, though not all of them. The sample has some 140,000 clones; approximately 87% are singletons. The sequenced sample consisted of peripheral blood. The source is a man aged 50 or older with active COVID-19.

V gene TRBV3-1 (or the pseudogene TRBV3-2) combines with J gene TRBJ1-1; a weak D match, TRBD1 (6 bases). The germline V and J ends were trimmed by 4 bases and 0 bases, with 9 bases remaining between them. The germline gives CDR1 LGHDT, CDR2 YNNKEL (reference sequence). This CDR3 is built from 14 residues. The CDR3 sequence is CASSLDRLNTEAFF. In DNA form, the CDR3 reads TGTGCCAGCAGCCTCGACAGGTTGAACACTGAAGCTTTCTTT.

The V and J genes are TRBV7-9 and TRBJ1-2, with D unclear. V dropped 5 bases and J dropped 2 bases, with 18 bases sitting between them. Per the germline V gene, CDR1 is SEHNR and CDR2 is FQNEAQ (reference sequence). The CDR3 is made up of 16 amino acids. The CDR3 spells CASSGGPKSSNYGYTF. In nucleotides, the CDR3 is TGTGCCAGCAGCGGAGGACCTAAGTCCTCAAACTATGGCTACACCTTC. The complete variable domain, with remaining parts taken from reference TRBV7-9 and TRBJ1-2, reads DTGVSQNPRHKITKRGQNVTFRCDPISEHNRLYWYRQTLGQGPEFLTYFQNEAQLEKSRLLSDRFSAERPKGSFSTLEIQRTEQGDSAMYLCASSGGPKSSNYGYTFGSGTRLTVV.

This clone was recorded only once. The rearrangement links TRBV4-1 to TRBJ2-3, with TRBD2 matching 7 bases. V lost 4 bases, J lost 5 bases, and 9 bases stayed unmatched. Germline V gives CDR1 MGHRA, CDR2 YSYEKL. The CDR3 consists of 15 residues. The CDR3 spells CASSRDGGGEDTQYF. CDR3 in DNA: TGCGCCAGCAGCCGAGACGGCGGGGGAGAAGATACGCAGTATTTT.

The chain combines TRBV3-1 (or the pseudogene TRBV3-2) with TRBJ2-7, with D tentatively TRBD2 (7 bases). The V gene lost 4 bases and the J gene lost 5 bases, with 15 bases spanning the gap. Germline CDR1 reads LGHDT; CDR2 reads YNNKEL (reference sequence). The CDR3 consists of 14 residues. The CDR3 sequence: CASSLGGARDEQYF. As DNA, the CDR3 is TGTGCCAGCAGCCTAGGGGGGGCCCGTGACGAGCAGTACTTC.

The rearrangement uses TRBV5-6 and TRBJ2-2, with TRBD1 matching 10 bases. Germline V gene sequence: CDR1 SGHDT, CDR2 YYEEEE. Losses at the gene ends were 0 bases for V and 1 base for J; bases not matched to a gene: 6. The CDR3 is 18 residues long. CDR3 nucleotide sequence: TGTGCCAGCAGCTTGGTTGCGGACAGGGGGTTGAACACCGGGGAGCTGTTTTTT. Protein sequence: CASSLVADRGLNTGELFF.

This clone is a singleton in its sample. V is TRBV4-3 and J is TRBJ1-2, with D perhaps TRBD1 (6 bases). Deletions cut 4 bases from V and 4 bases from J, with 16 bases between. The CDR3 is made up of 15 amino acids. Germline CDR1 and CDR2: LGHNA and YSLEER. This CDR3 is CASSPNPRDTYGYTF. Written as DNA, the CDR3 is TGCGCCAGCAGCCCTAACCCCCGGGACACCTATGGCTACACCTTC.

The genes are TRBV18 and TRBJ1-5, with 10 bases lining up with TRBD1. Germline V gene lookup returns CDR1 KGHSH and CDR2 LQKENI. This CDR3 is 13 amino acids long. J lost 4 bases, V lost 8 bases, and 2 bases had no gene match. The CDR3 DNA reads TGTGCCAGCGCGGGACAGGGGAATCAGCCCCAGCATTTT. Translated: CASAGQGNQPQHF.

The genes are TRBV7-9 and TRBJ1-1; D unresolved. The CDR3 consists of 15 residues. Germline V CDR1 and CDR2: SEHNR, FQNEAQ (reference sequence). Trimming stripped 5 bases from V and 0 bases from J, with 13 bases between. The CDR3 here is CASSKRSAMNTEAFF. The CDR3 bases are TGTGCCAGCAGCAAACGTAGCGCGATGAACACTGAAGCTTTCTTT.

This clone was seen more than once but under ten times. The CDR3 sequence: CASSLQETQYF. CDR3 bases: TGTGCCAGCAGCCTCCAAGAGACCCAGTACTTC. V gene TRBV13 combines with J gene TRBJ2-5; no reliable D call. The CDR3 spans 11 residues. V was cut by 5 bases and J by 1 base, with 2 bases left in between. From germline, CDR1 is PRHDT and CDR2 FYEKMQ (reference sequence).

The gene calls are TRBV4-2 and TRBJ1-2; 9 positions agree with TRBD1. Germline V gives CDR1 LGHNA, CDR2 YNFKEQ. J gave up 4 bases and V 4 bases, and 7 bases lay outside the gene matches. CDR3 length: 15 amino acids. CDR3 coding DNA: TGTGCCAGCAGCCCCCTTGACAGGGGGGTCTATGGCTACACCTTC. This encodes CASSPLDRGVYGYTF.

This clone came up a few times. The genes are TRBV4-3 and TRBJ1-4; no definite D call. V was pared by 0 bases and J by 5 bases, with 13 bases between. Germline V CDR1 and CDR2: LGHNA, YSLEER. The CDR3 loop spans 16 amino acids. In DNA, the CDR3 is TGCGCCAGCAGCCAAGATATAATCAGGAACAATGAAAAACTGTTTTTT. It encodes CASSQDIIRNNEKLFF.

To note about this clone: At the DNA level, this CDR3 is encoded by other sequences in the same sample as well. This chain joins TRBV29-1 and TRBJ1-1, with D possibly TRBD1 on 6 matching bases. V lost 6 bases and J lost 10, with 6 bases in between. Germline V gene lookup returns CDR1 SQVTM and CDR2 ANQGSEA. This CDR3 has 8 residues. CDR3 residues: CSVTGAFF. The DNA of the CDR3 is TGCAGCGTGACAGGAGCTTTCTTT.

The rearrangement uses TRBV19 and TRBJ1-1; tentatively, D is TRBD1 (6 bases). Germline CDR1 reads LNHDA; CDR2 reads SQIVND (reference sequence). V lost 9 bases, J lost 8 bases, and 16 bases lay in between. CDR3 length: 12 amino acids. CDR3 region: CASSNWGREAFF. CDR3 in DNA: TGTGCCAGCTCCAACTGGGGGCGAGAAGCTTTCTTT. The variable domain in full, completed from reference TRBV19 and TRBJ1-1, reads DGGITQSPKYLFRKEGQNVTLSCEQNLNHDAMYWYRQDPGQGLRLIYYSQIVNDFQKGDIAEGYSVSREKKESFPLTVTSAQKNPTAFYLCASSNWGREAFFGQGTRLTVV.

The chain combines TRBV3-1 (or the pseudogene TRBV3-2) with TRBJ1-1; TRBD1 agrees at 7 bases. Germline values: CDR1 LGHDT, CDR2 YNNKEL (reference sequence). This CDR3 is built from 12 residues. The V gene end was trimmed by 3 bases and the J gene end by 8 bases; junction bases not matched to a gene: 3. As DNA, the CDR3 is TGTGCCAGCAGCCAGGGCAGGGGGGAAGCTTTCTTT. It encodes CASSQGRGEAFF.

This chain joins TRBV2 and TRBJ1-2; perhaps TRBD1 as D (5 bases). V gave up 5 bases and J gave up 5 bases, with 12 bases separating them. Germline loops: CDR1 SNHLY, CDR2 FYNNEI. The CDR3 totals 13 residues. The CDR3 spells CASSPRGGYGYTF. The CDR3 DNA follows: TGTGCCAGCAGTCCCCGGGGGGGTTATGGCTACACCTTC.

This chain links TRBV5-8 with TRBJ2-4; D is perhaps TRBD2 (6 bases). The CDR3 totals 12 residues. Trimming took 9 bases from V and 6 from J, leaving 13 bases between them. Germline assignment: CDR1 SGHTS and CDR2 YDEGEE. CDR3 nucleotides: TGTGCCACCTCGGGGACTCGAAACATTCAGTACTTC. It translates to CATSGTRNIQYF.

The J gene is TRBJ2-1, the V gene TRBV7-3, with D maybe TRBD2 (6 bases). Germline-derived CDR1 and CDR2 are SGHTA and FQGTGA. The CDR3 consists of 14 residues. V lost 4 bases and J lost 6, with 13 bases in between. The CDR3 sequence is CASSSGELLNEQFF. DNA of the CDR3: TGTGCCAGCAGCTCGGGAGAGCTGCTCAATGAGCAGTTCTTC.

The chain links TRBV28 to TRBJ1-1; D is ambiguous. The germline CDR1 and CDR2 sequences are MDHEN and SYDVKM. The CDR3 contains 11 residues. The germline V and J ends were trimmed by 4 bases and 8 bases, with 8 bases remaining between them. CDR3 in amino acids: CASSSRVEAFF. The DNA for the CDR3 is TGTGCCAGCAGTTCACGAGTAGAAGCTTTCTTT.

This chain links TRBV7-9 with TRBJ1-2; tentative D call: TRBD1 (5 bases). This CDR3 region has 15 residues. The V end lost 5 bases, the J end lost 3 bases, and 16 bases lay between the germline ends. Germline V gene sequence: CDR1 SEHNR, CDR2 FQNEAQ (reference sequence). The CDR3 nucleotides are TGTGCCAGCAGCCTTAGCGGGGCAGGCTACTATGGCTACACCTTC. Protein: CASSLSGAGYYGYTF.

The genes are TRBV30 and TRBJ2-1, with D perhaps matching TRBD1 (5 bases). Trimming shortened V by 3 bases and J by 4 bases, and 16 bases separated the two germline ends. Germline V gene lookup returns CDR1 GTSNPN and CDR2 SVGIG (reference sequence). CDR3 length: 15 residues. The CDR3: CAWSAGQGVYNEQFF. The CDR3 bases are TGTGCCTGGAGCGCCGGTCAGGGTGTATACAATGAGCAGTTCTTC. Supplemented by reference TRBV30 and TRBJ2-1, the full variable domain reads SQTIHQWPATLVQPVGSPLSLECTVEGTSNPNLYWYRQAAGRGLQLLFYSVGIGQISSEVPQNLSASRPQDRQFILSSKKLLLSDSGFYLCAWSAGQGVYNEQFFGPGTRLTVL.

This chain links TRBV27 with TRBJ2-7; 9 bases line up with TRBD1. The V gene's germline CDR1 is MNHEY and CDR2 SMNVEV (reference sequence). V gave up 6 bases and J gave up 0 bases; unmatched junction bases: 3. This CDR3 is built from 14 residues. CDR3 DNA: TGTGCCAGCAGATGGGGACAGGGCTCCTACGAGCAGTACTTC. Encoded protein: CASRWGQGSYEQYF.

This clone has only a few counts. The chain has TRBV6-5 and TRBJ1-1, with 7 bases fitting TRBD1. Germline V gene data show CDR1 as MNHEY and CDR2 as SVGAGI. The CDR3 runs 16 residues. J gave up 4 bases and V 1 base, and 9 bases lay outside the gene matches. CDR3 in amino acids: CASSYYREGQPTEAFF. As DNA, the CDR3 is TGTGCCAGCAGTTACTACCGAGAGGGACAGCCCACTGAAGCTTTCTTT.

The J gene is TRBJ1-2, the V gene TRBV6-6; D uncertain. The CDR3 is 13 residues long. CDR1 is MNHNY and CDR2 is SVGAGI in the germline V gene (reference sequence). V was cut by 0 bases and J by 8 bases, with 10 bases left in between. Written as DNA, the CDR3 is TGTGCCAGCAGTTACTCGAAGGAGGGAGGCTACACCTTC. Encoded protein: CASSYSKEGGYTF.

The gene calls are TRBV19 and TRBJ2-5; D is perhaps TRBD2 (7 bases). V gave up 4 bases and J gave up 4 bases, with 16 bases separating them. CDR1 and CDR2 from the germline V gene are LNHDA and SQIVND (reference sequence). This CDR3 has 15 residues. The CDR3 is CASSKPGGAGETQYF. DNA for the CDR3: TGTGCCAGTAGTAAACCGGGGGGCGCGGGAGAGACCCAGTACTTC.

The CDR3 DNA reads TGTGCCAGCAAACGGGAAGGGACTTTTAATTCACCCCTCCACTTT. Translating it yields CASKREGTFNSPLHF. J is TRBJ1-6 and V is TRBV2; a possible D gene is TRBD1 (5 bases). CDR1 is SNHLY and CDR2 is FYNNEI in the germline V gene. The CDR3 length is 15 residues. With 7 bases removed from V and 6 bases from J, the gap between germline ends came to 16 bases.

A few counts support this clone. V is TRBV18 and J is TRBJ2-2, with a tentative D call TRBD1 (6 bases). Looked up from germline, CDR1 is KGHSH and CDR2 is LQKENI. CDR3 length equals 20 residues. V lost 1 base and J lost 1, with 22 bases in between. In nucleotides, the CDR3 is TGTGCCAGCTCACCACTCCCGGGACAATCCCTTACCTGGAACACCGGGGAGCTGTTTTTT. This translates into CASSPLPGQSLTWNTGELFF. Drawing the rest from reference TRBV18 and TRBJ2-2, the complete variable domain is NAGVMQNPRHLVRRRGQEARLRCSPMKGHSHVYWYRQLPEEGLKFMVYLQKENIIDESGMPKERFSAEFPKEGPSILRIQQVVRGDSAAYFCASSPLPGQSLTWNTGELFFGEGSRLTVL.

This clone was seen more than once but under ten times. This chain connects TRBV7-2 to TRBJ2-2; D not certain. CDR3 length equals 13 residues. V was trimmed by 8 bases and J by 9 bases, leaving 16 bases between them. Germline V CDR1 and CDR2: SGHTA, FQGNSA. The CDR3 DNA sequence: TGTGCCAGCGGAGCCAGCTCCCTCCGGGAGCTGTTTTTT. Translating gives CASGASSLRELFF.